This T cell receptor (beta chain) was obtained from a study of post-analysis software for immune sequencing data. Overall study context: Disease trajectories encompassed relapsing-remitting, secondary progressive and progressive-relapsing multiple sclerosis. Overall study results and limits: Patients with multiple sclerosis recorded significantly lower normalized Chao1 diversity than controls, the study found. Samples from a shared batch, those prepared together, strongly co-clustered by F measure. Controls had lower frequencies than patients of a few TRBV segments, which included TRBV5-6, TRBV5-1 and TRBV20-1.

The CDR3 runs 18 residues. Germline V gene data show CDR1 as SGHTA and CDR2 as FQGNSA. The trim removed 1 base at V and 3 bases at J, leaving 9 bases unmatched. Incorporated into the TCR beta cDNA libraries were unique molecular identifiers, which served to reduce PCR and sequencing biases. T cells, roughly 0.95 to 10 million of them, yielded some 500,000 cDNA molecules. Via MiXCR, TCRdb re-called the PCR reads, giving one row per CDR3 protein. The sample lists 350,000 to 500,000 distinct CDR3 sequences, over 30% occurring once. As to this clonotype: Its antigen is undetermined.

Sequenced: blood. The V and J genes are TRBV7-2 and TRBJ2-1; 10 bases agree with TRBD2. This TCR derives from a girl aged 2-10 years with multiple sclerosis. This chain's CDR3 is CASSLVGASGSYYNEQFF. In DNA, the CDR3 is TGTGCCAGCAGCTTAGTAGGGGCTAGCGGGAGCTACTACAATGAGCAGTTCTTC.